The 21 T cell receptor beta chains below all came from one sample that was sequenced in a study of blood T cell repertoires in COVID-19. Data came from immunoSEQ multiplex PCR; TCRdb stores just in-frame clones and leaves some out. The sample lists approximately 120,000 clones; about 87% were seen once. The sample consisted of peripheral blood. The receptors come from a human donor in a cohort sampled during active COVID-19.

This clone came up once. This chain connects TRBV9 to TRBJ2-5; 9 bases match TRBD1. With 4 bases clipped from V and 4 bases from J, the junction kept 8 bases outside the gene matches. CDR1 and CDR2 (germline): SGDLS, YYNGEE. This CDR3 has 15 residues. The chain's CDR3 is CASSPLDRGAETQYF. The CDR3 nucleotides are TGTGCCAGCAGCCCATTGGACAGGGGAGCAGAGACCCAGTACTTC.

The chain couples TRBV6-6 to TRBJ2-7; tentative D call: TRBD2 (6 bases). Germline V gene lookup returns CDR1 MNHNY and CDR2 SVGAGI (reference sequence). CDR3 length: 14 residues. Trimming took off 4 bases at V and 7 bases at J, with 17 bases between the two ends. The CDR3 is CASSFSTGTLEQYF. For the CDR3, the DNA is TGTGCCAGCAGTTTTTCCACCGGGACTTTAGAGCAGTACTTC.

This sequence joins TRBV15 and TRBJ2-1, with D possibly TRBD2 on 7 matching bases. Between the trimmed V and J ends, which lost 9 bases and 3 bases, there was a span of 18 bases. This CDR3 comprises 15 residues. Germline CDR1 reads LNHNV; CDR2 reads YYDKDF (reference sequence). The CDR3 loop is CATSLWRGGYNEQFF. For the CDR3, the DNA is TGTGCCACGAGCTTATGGAGGGGGGGCTACAATGAGCAGTTCTTC. The complete variable domain, with remaining parts taken from reference TRBV15 and TRBJ2-1, reads DAMVIQNPRYQVTQFGKPVTLSCSQTLNHNVMYWYQQKSSQAPKLLFHYYDKDFNNEADTPDNFQSRRPNTSFCFLDIRSPGLGDTAMYLCATSLWRGGYNEQFFGPGTRLTVL.

The chain joins TRBV28 to TRBJ1-1; maybe TRBD1 (5 bases). Per the germline V gene, CDR1 is MDHEN and CDR2 is SYDVKM. The CDR3 has 12 residues. Between the trimmed V and J ends, which lost 6 bases and 5 bases, there was a span of 10 bases. Here the CDR3 DNA reads TGTGCCAGCAGATCAGGGAGGACTGAAGCTTTCTTT. Amino acid sequence: CASRSGRTEAFF. Full variable domain (outside the CDR3, taken from reference TRBV28 and TRBJ1-1): DVKVTQSSRYLVKRTGEKVFLECVQDMDHENMFWYRQDPGLGLRLIYFSYDVKMKEKGDIPEGYSVSREKKERFSLILESASTNQTSMYLCASRSGRTEAFFGQGTRLTVV.

In DNA form, the CDR3 reads TGTGCCAGCAGCGCCGGGACTACTCGCCACGAGCAGTACTTC. Translating gives CASSAGTTRHEQYF. V is TRBV9 and J is TRBJ2-7, with 7 bases fitting TRBD2. The CDR3 totals 14 residues. V lost 3 bases and J lost 5; bases outside the gene matches: 8. Germline values: CDR1 SGDLS, CDR2 YYNGEE.

V gene TRBV11-2 combines with J gene TRBJ1-2; TRBD1 matches at 10 bases. The germline gives CDR1 SGHAT, CDR2 FQNNGV. This CDR3 has 14 residues. V lost 4 bases to trimming and J lost 1 base; unmatched junction nucleotides: 0. The CDR3 here is CASSWTGGNYGYTF. The CDR3 region has the DNA TGTGCCAGCAGCTGGACAGGGGGTAACTATGGCTACACCTTC.

The chain is built from TRBV25-1 and TRBJ1-1, with 8 nucleotides matching TRBD1. V lost 5 bases to trimming and J lost 0 bases; unmatched junction nucleotides: 5. Germline values: CDR1 MGHDK, CDR2 SYGVNS. CDR3 length: 15 amino acids. The chain's CDR3 is CASSPRDRMNTEAFF. CDR3 DNA sequence: TGTGCCAGCAGTCCCCGGGACAGGATGAACACTGAAGCTTTCTTT.

This rearrangement joins TRBV3-1 (or the pseudogene TRBV3-2) to TRBJ2-3, with 7 bases matching TRBD2. The CDR3 consists of 17 residues. Germline V gives CDR1 LGHDT, CDR2 YNNKEL (reference sequence). V lost 1 base, J lost 4 bases, and 11 bases stayed unmatched. The CDR3 spells CASSQGGGELLADTQYF. DNA of the CDR3: TGTGCCAGCAGCCAAGGTGGGGGGGAGTTGCTCGCAGATACGCAGTATTTT.

The genes are TRBV19 and TRBJ2-1, with 10 bases lining up with TRBD1. With V trimmed by 9 bases and J by 5 bases, 10 bases remained unmatched. The germline V gene has CDR1 LNHDA and CDR2 SQIVND (reference sequence). The CDR3 totals 15 residues. CDR3 in amino acids: CASHRQGALNNEQFF. The DNA of the CDR3 is TGTGCCAGCCATAGACAGGGGGCGCTCAACAATGAGCAGTTCTTC. Full variable domain (missing parts from reference TRBV19 and TRBJ2-1): DGGITQSPKYLFRKEGQNVTLSCEQNLNHDAMYWYRQDPGQGLRLIYYSQIVNDFQKGDIAEGYSVSREKKESFPLTVTSAQKNPTAFYLCASHRQGALNNEQFFGPGTRLTVL.

The chain joins TRBV27 to TRBJ2-2, with D perhaps matching TRBD1 (6 bases). The germline V gene encodes CDR1 MNHEY and CDR2 SMNVEV (reference sequence). The CDR3 consists of 15 residues. V lost 5 bases, J lost 4 bases, and 14 bases lay in between. The CDR3: CASSLIPGATGELFF. The CDR3 nucleotides read TGTGCCAGCAGTCTTATCCCAGGGGCCACCGGGGAGCTGTTTTTT.

The CDR3 reads CASSLQGYSNQPQHF. The CDR3 region has the DNA TGTGCCAGCAGTTTACAGGGATATAGCAATCAGCCCCAGCATTTT. This chain joins TRBV27 and TRBJ1-5; D might be TRBD1 (5 bases). Between the trimmed V and J ends, which lost 2 bases and 0 bases, there was a span of 8 bases. Germline CDR1 and CDR2: MNHEY and SMNVEV (reference sequence). The CDR3 length is 15 residues.

The chain employs TRBV11-2 and TRBJ1-1; a weak D match, TRBD1 (6 bases). CDR3 length: 14 residues. Germline CDR1 reads SGHAT; CDR2 reads FQNNGV. Trimming left V 4 bases short and J 5 bases short, with 14 bases between. This CDR3 is CASSSQPTGTEAFF. The CDR3 DNA follows: TGTGCCAGCAGCTCACAACCGACAGGTACTGAAGCTTTCTTT.

This chain joins TRBV9 and TRBJ2-1; TRBD2 matches 14 bases. Germline lookup yields CDR1 SGDLS and CDR2 YYNGEE. Trimming removed 5 bases from V and 8 bases from J; junction bases left unmatched: 6. This CDR3 spans 15 amino acids. CDR3: CASRAQGLAGDEQFF. CDR3 DNA: TGTGCCAGCAGAGCCCAGGGACTAGCGGGGGATGAGCAGTTCTTC.

The genes are TRBV5-1 and TRBJ1-4; D possibly corresponds to TRBD1 (5 bases). CDR3 length: 17 amino acids. CDR1 and CDR2 (germline): SGHRS, YFSETQ. Trimming took off 2 bases at V and 8 bases at J, with 22 bases between the two ends. DNA for the CDR3: TGCGCCAGCAGCTTAAACCCGCGGGACTTTCGAGGCGAAAAACTGTTTTTT. The encoded protein is CASSLNPRDFRGEKLFF.

This clone was recorded a few times. V is TRBV9 and J is TRBJ2-1, with TRBD1 as a possible D gene (6 bases). CDR1 is SGDLS and CDR2 is YYNGEE in the germline V gene. The V and J ends lost 0 bases and 2 bases respectively, with 6 bases between them. CDR3 length: 14 residues. CDR3 in amino acids: CASSVGDTYNEQFF. CDR3 nucleotides: TGTGCCAGCAGCGTAGGGGACACCTACAATGAGCAGTTCTTC.

This clone occurred once. The chain uses TRBV19 and TRBJ1-4; 9 bases map to TRBD1. The germline gives CDR1 LNHDA, CDR2 SQIVND (reference sequence). The length of the CDR3 is 15 residues. Unmatched junction bases numbered 8, after V lost 5 bases and J lost 7 bases. In DNA form, the CDR3 reads TGTGCCAGTAGTGCCTACAGGGGGCGAGTTGAAAAACTGTTTTTT. Its translation is CASSAYRGRVEKLFF.

The chain joins TRBV6-5 to TRBJ2-2, with D perhaps matching TRBD1 (6 bases). The germline V gene encodes CDR1 MNHEY and CDR2 SVGAGI. The CDR3 length is 15 residues. Deletions cut 6 bases from V and 1 base from J, with 12 bases between. CDR3 sequence reads: CASSPDRLNTGELFF. The CDR3 coding sequence is TGTGCCAGCAGCCCAGACAGGCTGAACACCGGGGAGCTGTTTTTT.

This chain uses TRBV9 with TRBJ2-4; D is perhaps TRBD2 (6 bases). Germline-derived CDR1 and CDR2 are SGDLS and YYNGEE. Trimming cost V 4 bases and J 0 bases, with 17 bases left between them. The CDR3 sequence is 17 residues long. This CDR3 reads CASSPTWRGGAKNIQYF. The CDR3 DNA sequence: TGTGCCAGCAGCCCCACTTGGCGGGGCGGAGCCAAAAACATTCAGTACTTC.

This clone was recorded only once. J is TRBJ2-7 and V is TRBV7-2, with 9 bases fitting TRBD1. The V gene end was trimmed by 2 bases and the J gene end by 6 bases; junction bases not matched to a gene: 8. There are 15 residues in the CDR3. The germline V gene has CDR1 SGHTA and CDR2 FQGNSA. In DNA, the CDR3 is TGTGCCAGCAGCTTATCCGGGACAGGGTTTCGCGAGCAGTACTTC. Encoded protein: CASSLSGTGFREQYF.

This clone was observed once. This chain links TRBV21-1 with TRBJ1-5; the table gives TRBD1 as D, unverified against the DNA. TRBV21-1 is a listed pseudogene. CDR3 length: 17 amino acids. CDR3 region: CASSNKGQDYSNQPQHF. The CDR3 coding sequence is TGTGCCAGCAGCAACAAGGGGCAGGATTATAGCAATCAGCCCCAGCATTTT.

The chain links TRBV4-3 to TRBJ2-3, with 7 bases matching TRBD2. V lost 0 bases, J lost 1 base, and 4 bases stayed unmatched. Germline CDR1 LGHNA, CDR2 YSLEER. The CDR3 contains 16 residues. CDR3 sequence (DNA): TGCGCCAGCAGCCAAGACGCTGCGGGGGGCACAGATACGCAGTATTTT. Translating gives CASSQDAAGGTDTQYF.